This is a list of T cell receptor beta chains from one sample in a study of blood T cell repertoires in COVID-19. TCRdb's copy holds only in-frame clones and misses some; the assay was immunoSEQ multiplex PCR. Seen here are over 250,000 clones, nearly 90% observed once, and the top ten hold around 1.9%. The sequenced material came from PBMCs or T cells enriched from blood (not recorded which). These receptors were obtained from a woman aged 60-75 years who had recovered from COVID-19. Both conserved end residues are part of each CDR3. Fields, in order: D gene, V gene, clone size, J gene, CDR3 DNA, CDR3 protein. The D gene is left open where the match is weak. Size tells how often a clone was seen (once, few, many) or the class of an expanded clone, and some rows leave it out.

D: TRBD2; V: TRBV19; size: once; J: TRBJ2-1; DNA: TGTGCCAGTAGTATAGGTGGCGGGAGCCTACGCAATGAGCAGTTCTTC; CDR3: CASSIGGGSLRNEQFF
D: TRBD1; V: TRBV19; size: NA; J: TRBJ2-1; DNA: TGTGCCACTGGGGAGGACAGGGCGAATGAGCAGTTCTTC; CDR3: CATGEDRANEQFF
D: TRBD2; V: TRBV7-9; size: NA; J: TRBJ2-3; DNA: TGTGCCAGCAGTCTAAGACTAGCGGGAGTGGCAGATACGCAGTATTTT; CDR3: CASSLRLAGVADTQYF
D: NA; V: TRBV7-8; size: NA; J: TRBJ1-1; DNA: TGTGCCAGCAGCTTATTGATTCAGGCGAACACTGAAGCTTTCTTT; CDR3: CASSLLIQANTEAFF
D: TRBD1; V: TRBV5-1; size: NA; J: TRBJ1-1; DNA: TGCGCCAGCAGCTTGGCGACAGGGGCCACTGAAGCTTTCTTT; CDR3: CASSLATGATEAFF
D: NA; V: TRBV18; size: NA; J: TRBJ1-5; DNA: TGTGCCAGCTCACCATTGGGTGGCAGGGGAAGCAATCAGCCCCAGCATTTT; CDR3: CASSPLGGRGSNQPQHF
D: NA; V: TRBV15; size: NA; J: TRBJ2-2; DNA: TGTGCCACCAGCAGGGCTAGGGGTAGCAGGGTCGAGGAGCTGTTTTTT; CDR3: CATSRARGSRVEELFF
D: TRBD2; V: TRBV3-1/TRBV3-2; size: NA; J: TRBJ2-1; DNA: TGTGCCAGCAGCCAAGATTTTGTCTCGGCTAGCGGGAGAGGGGAGCAGTTCTTC; CDR3: CASSQDFVSASGRGEQFF
D: NA; V: TRBV6-5; size: NA; J: TRBJ1-6; DNA: TGTGCCAGCAGTACTACGTGGGGGGTGAATTCACCCCTCCACTTT; CDR3: CASSTTWGVNSPLHF
D: NA; V: TRBV27; size: NA; J: TRBJ2-1; DNA: TGTGCCAGTAAGAACCAGACTTACTACAATGAGCAGTTCTTC; CDR3: CASKNQTYYNEQFF
D: TRBD1; V: TRBV27; size: NA; J: TRBJ1-2; DNA: TGTGCCAGCAGTCCTTGGACAGGGGAATATGGCTACACCTTC; CDR3: CASSPWTGEYGYTF
D: TRBD2; V: TRBV2; size: NA; J: TRBJ2-5; DNA: TGTGCCAGCAGGGCTAGCGGGGGTTTAGAGACCCAGTACTTC; CDR3: CASRASGGLETQYF
D: TRBD2; V: TRBV27; size: NA; J: TRBJ2-3; DNA: TGTGCCAGCAGCCTCCGAACGGCTACCGGCGGGAGGGTTACGCAGTATTTT; CDR3: CASSLRTATGGRVTQYF
D: TRBD1; V: TRBV9; size: NA; J: TRBJ1-1; DNA: TGTGCCAGCAGCGCCAATCCGGGACAGGGCCGCACTGAAGCTTTCTTT; CDR3: CASSANPGQGRTEAFF
D: TRBD2; V: TRBV3-1/TRBV3-2; size: NA; J: TRBJ2-1; DNA: TGTGCCAGCAGACCGAGCGGGATTCGGGATGAGCAGTTCTTC; CDR3: CASRPSGIRDEQFF
D: TRBD1; V: TRBV5-1; size: NA; J: TRBJ1-2; DNA: TGCGCCAGCAGCTTGGCCTTGGAGGGGGCGGATGGCTACACCTTC; CDR3: CASSLALEGADGYTF
D: TRBD2; V: TRBV5-1; size: NA; J: TRBJ2-5; DNA: TGCGCCAGCAGACACGGGACTAGCGGGAGCGGGGAGACCCAGTACTTC; CDR3: CASRHGTSGSGETQYF
D: TRBD1; V: TRBV6-6; size: NA; J: TRBJ1-6; DNA: TGTGCCAGCAGTTTCGAGGGGGCGCAGGATTCACCCCTCCACTTT; CDR3: CASSFEGAQDSPLHF
D: NA; V: TRBV28; size: once; J: TRBJ2-7; DNA: TGTGCCAGCAGTTTGGGCGTTGCTCGCGAGCAGTACTTC; CDR3: CASSLGVAREQYF
D: TRBD2; V: TRBV24-1; size: NA; J: TRBJ2-3; DNA: TGTGCCACCCGAAGCGGGACTAGGTTGACAGATACGCAGTATTTT; CDR3: CATRSGTRLTDTQYF
D: TRBD1; V: TRBV27; size: NA; J: TRBJ1-6; DNA: TGTGCCAGCAGTCCGTCCGACAGGGGCCATTCACCCCTCCACTTT; CDR3: CASSPSDRGHSPLHF
D: TRBD1; V: TRBV29-1; size: NA; J: TRBJ1-2; DNA: TGCAGCGTTGAAGGTAGTGGGACAGGGACCTATGGCTACACCTTC; CDR3: CSVEGSGTGTYGYTF
D: NA; V: TRBV5-8; size: NA; J: TRBJ1-5; DNA: TGTGCCAGCAGCTTATTCAGGGGCGGGAATCAGCCCCAGCATTTT; CDR3: CASSLFRGGNQPQHF
D: NA; V: TRBV27; size: NA; J: TRBJ1-1; DNA: TGTGCCAGCAGTTATCAGGGACAAATGAACACTGAAGCTTTCTTT; CDR3: CASSYQGQMNTEAFF
D: NA; V: TRBV4-2; size: NA; J: TRBJ1-1; DNA: TGTGCCAGCAGCCCTCTAGGACAGCGCGCTGAAGCTTTCTTT; CDR3: CASSPLGQRAEAFF
D: TRBD2; V: TRBV5-1; size: NA; J: TRBJ2-2; DNA: TGCGCCAGCAGCTTGCGCGGGAGGGCGGGGAACACCGGGGAGCTGTTTTTT; CDR3: CASSLRGRAGNTGELFF
D: TRBD2; V: TRBV12-5; size: once; J: TRBJ2-2; DNA: TGTGCTAGTGCCCCGGGACTAGCGGGAGATTTTGCTACCGGGGAGCTGTTTTTT; CDR3: CASAPGLAGDFATGELFF
D: TRBD2; V: TRBV7-9; size: NA; J: TRBJ2-1; DNA: TGTGCCAGCAGCTACCGGGACTACGACGATGAGCAGTTCTTC; CDR3: CASSYRDYDDEQFF
D: NA; V: TRBV4-1; size: NA; J: TRBJ1-2; DNA: TGCGCCAGCAGCCCACAAGTTTACTATGGCTACACCTTC; CDR3: CASSPQVYYGYTF
D: NA; V: TRBV28; size: NA; J: TRBJ2-7; DNA: TGTGCCAGCAGTTTATGGGACACACGCTCGTACGAGCAGTACTTC; CDR3: CASSLWDTRSYEQYF
D: TRBD1; V: TRBV19; size: NA; J: TRBJ1-5; DNA: TGTGCCACCCGATGGGGGGGACAGGAAAATCAGCCCCAGCATTTT; CDR3: CATRWGGQENQPQHF
D: TRBD2; V: TRBV2; size: NA; J: TRBJ2-2; DNA: TGTGCCAGCAGTGAAGCTGGCCTAGCGGTGATGAACACCGGGGAGCTGTTTTTT; CDR3: CASSEAGLAVMNTGELFF
D: TRBD2; V: TRBV28; size: NA; J: TRBJ2-2; DNA: TGTGCCAGCAGCCCCGCAGCGGGGTTAGTTACCGGGGAGCTGTTTTTT; CDR3: CASSPAAGLVTGELFF
D: NA; V: TRBV30; size: NA; J: TRBJ2-7; DNA: TGTGCCGGAACTTCTCGGGACTTATCCTACGAGCAGTACTTC; CDR3: CAGTSRDLSYEQYF
D: TRBD1; V: TRBV7-9; size: once; J: TRBJ1-2; DNA: TGTGCCAGCAGCTTAGGGGACAGGGGGCTGGTTGGCTACACCTTC; CDR3: CASSLGDRGLVGYTF
D: NA; V: TRBV4-1; size: NA; J: TRBJ2-7; DNA: TGCGCCAGCAGCCACTTGGGGGCCGGCGAGCAGTACTTC; CDR3: CASSHLGAGEQYF